Below, one TCR beta chain is given with its context. The antigen remains undetermined. The data were taken from a study of OX40 agonist ivuxolimab in advanced cancers. Study context: Patients receiving dose escalation had hepatocellular carcinoma, melanoma, renal cell or head and neck cancer. The study, taken as a whole, reports: Antigen specificity was not determined for the expanded peripheral T cells. Some patients without response likewise showed low normalized clonal expansion.

Profiling relied on immunoSEQ multiplex PCR, and the TCRdb table lists in-frame clones only, not all of them. The data contain about 60,000 clones, 90% to 95% of them singletons. CDR1 and CDR2 (germline): MNHNS, SASEGT. CDR3 length equals 13 residues. Deletions cut 3 bases from V and 1 base from J, with 5 bases between. The receptor comes from an adult with an advanced solid tumor such as melanoma, head and neck, liver or kidney cancer. Sample: CD4+ or CD8+ T cells sorted from blood, taken in a trial of the OX40 agonist ivuxolimab. The chain recombines TRBV6-1 with TRBJ2-3, with a tentative D call TRBD1 (5 bases). The CDR3 DNA reads TGTGCCAGCAGTGACAGGGGCACAGATACGCAGTATTTT. Translating it yields CASSDRGTDTQYF.